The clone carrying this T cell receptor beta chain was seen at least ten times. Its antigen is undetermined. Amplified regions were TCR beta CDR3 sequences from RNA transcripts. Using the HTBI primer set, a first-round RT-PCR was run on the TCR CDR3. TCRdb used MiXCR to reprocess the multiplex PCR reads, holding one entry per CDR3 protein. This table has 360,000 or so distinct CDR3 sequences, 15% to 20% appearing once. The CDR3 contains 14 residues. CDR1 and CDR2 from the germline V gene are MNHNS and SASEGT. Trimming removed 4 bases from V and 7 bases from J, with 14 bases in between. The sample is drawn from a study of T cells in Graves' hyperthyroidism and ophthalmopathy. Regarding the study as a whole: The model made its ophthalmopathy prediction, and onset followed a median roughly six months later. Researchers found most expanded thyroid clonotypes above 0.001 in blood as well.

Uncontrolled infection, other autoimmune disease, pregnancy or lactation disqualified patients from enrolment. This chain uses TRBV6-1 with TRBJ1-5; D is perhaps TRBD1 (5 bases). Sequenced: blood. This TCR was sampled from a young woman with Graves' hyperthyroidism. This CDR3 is CASSGGESRQPQHF. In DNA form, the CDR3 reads TGTGCCAGCAGTGGGGGGGAGAGCCGACAGCCCCAGCATTTT.